These T cell receptor beta chains were read from a single sample in a study of cytomegalovirus exposure and HLA in healthy donors. Measured with immunoSEQ multiplex PCR; TCRdb has only the in-frame clones, and not every one. The sample contains 180,000 or so clones, approximately 72% of which appear only once. Sequencing was carried out using PBMCs. These receptors were obtained from a human donor in good health. Both conserved end residues are part of each CDR3. The order of the fields is CDR3 protein, J gene, V gene.

CDR3 protein: CASSTTGETAKNIQYF; J gene: TRBJ2-4; V gene: TRBV7-3
CDR3 protein: CASRGQGNQPQHF; J gene: TRBJ1-5; V gene: TRBV7-9
CDR3 protein: CASSLTGIGTGELFF; J gene: TRBJ2-2; V gene: TRBV5-6
CDR3 protein: CASSRTDLNTEAFF; J gene: TRBJ1-1; V gene: TRBV4-1
CDR3 protein: CASSRGQDSGANVLTF; J gene: TRBJ2-6; V gene: TRBV5-4
CDR3 protein: CASSQGTSGGSETQYF; J gene: TRBJ2-5; V gene: TRBV13
CDR3 protein: CASSYQGATEAFF; J gene: TRBJ1-1; V gene: TRBV27
CDR3 protein: CASSYSAGAYGYTF; J gene: TRBJ1-2; V gene: TRBV6-5
CDR3 protein: CASSLPLQETQYF; J gene: TRBJ2-5; V gene: TRBV5-1
CDR3 protein: CASSDGTSGADTQYF; J gene: TRBJ2-3; V gene: TRBV6-4
CDR3 protein: CASRTGEGDTEAFF; J gene: TRBJ1-1; V gene: TRBV6-6
CDR3 protein: CASSLQGQPQHF; J gene: TRBJ1-5; V gene: TRBV28
CDR3 protein: CASSLGQAWGEAFF; J gene: TRBJ1-1; V gene: TRBV11-2
CDR3 protein: CASSESETQYF; J gene: TRBJ2-5; V gene: TRBV25-1
CDR3 protein: CASSFPRNSGGDNEQFF; J gene: TRBJ2-1; V gene: TRBV7-8
CDR3 protein: CASSLVTSGGPSSYNEQFF; J gene: TRBJ2-1; V gene: TRBV5-4
CDR3 protein: CASSVGHNSGNTIYF; J gene: TRBJ1-3; V gene: TRBV9
CDR3 protein: CASSNDRKANYGYTF; J gene: TRBJ1-2; V gene: TRBV21-1
CDR3 protein: CASSLMGTGANTGELFF; J gene: TRBJ2-2; V gene: TRBV7-2
CDR3 protein: CASSLAGPMNTEAFF; J gene: TRBJ1-1; V gene: TRBV5-1
CDR3 protein: CAWSERDRGFHQPQHF; J gene: TRBJ1-5; V gene: TRBV30
CDR3 protein: CASSQVLRTRNTGELFF; J gene: TRBJ2-2; V gene: TRBV4-2
CDR3 protein: CATSRGGAVGSSPLHF; J gene: TRBJ1-6; V gene: TRBV15
CDR3 protein: CASSFLHQGDGYTF; J gene: TRBJ1-2; V gene: TRBV27
CDR3 protein: CASSLDKSTDTQYF; J gene: TRBJ2-3; V gene: TRBV5-4
CDR3 protein: CAISVADYGYTF; J gene: TRBJ1-2; V gene: TRBV10-3
CDR3 protein: CASSLDGGGGRSANYGYTF; J gene: TRBJ1-2; V gene: TRBV5-1
CDR3 protein: CASSIRLGTGELFF; J gene: TRBJ2-2; V gene: TRBV19
CDR3 protein: CASSLGTSGGGSNEQFF; J gene: TRBJ2-1; V gene: TRBV11-3
CDR3 protein: CASSVGTGYSGNTIYF; J gene: TRBJ1-3; V gene: TRBV9
CDR3 protein: CSVGVGGYPGYTF; J gene: TRBJ1-2; V gene: TRBV29-1
CDR3 protein: CAWSATGMGEKLFF; J gene: TRBJ1-4; V gene: TRBV30
CDR3 protein: CASSASFSGGATDTQYF; J gene: TRBJ2-3; V gene: TRBV6-4
CDR3 protein: CASSLQGMNTEAFF; J gene: TRBJ1-1; V gene: TRBV27
CDR3 protein: CASSLDLQGDTQYF; J gene: TRBJ2-3; V gene: TRBV7-7
CDR3 protein: CASSLGGQGAFQPQHF; J gene: TRBJ1-5; V gene: TRBV5-1
CDR3 protein: CASSLVRGTNYGYTF; J gene: TRBJ1-2; V gene: TRBV5-4
CDR3 protein: CASSQLTGGYEQYF; J gene: TRBJ2-7; V gene: TRBV23-1
CDR3 protein: CASSLDWVEQGSYEQYF; J gene: TRBJ2-7; V gene: TRBV7-8
CDR3 protein: CASSAQNQGTEAFF; J gene: TRBJ1-1; V gene: TRBV9
CDR3 protein: CASSTIDSSGANVLTF; J gene: TRBJ2-6; V gene: TRBV21-1
CDR3 protein: CASSFQATAYTYNYGYTF; J gene: TRBJ1-2; V gene: TRBV4-2
CDR3 protein: CASSVGRVGYEQYF; J gene: TRBJ2-7; V gene: TRBV9
CDR3 protein: CAWTPRDRGLGELFF; J gene: TRBJ2-2; V gene: TRBV30
CDR3 protein: CSASRTGSGYTF; J gene: TRBJ1-2; V gene: TRBV29-1